The clone carrying this TCR beta chain has ten or more counts. What it binds is not known. This sample stems from a study of T cell repertoires in cytomegalovirus infection. Study overall: Peptides in the study included HLA-C-restricted and HLA-B-restricted CMV epitopes. Public TCR beta signatures provided an indication of both CMV infection and a matching HLA type. Whole-study results and caveats: Carriers of CMV plus the relevant HLA were identified by cumulative public TCR beta family frequency. In two of eight donors, the top clonotype was HLA-C-restricted CMV-specific.

TCRdb recomputed calls from the reads with MiXCR, one row per CDR3 protein. The sample carries about 830,000 distinct CDR3 sequences, approximately 30% recorded once. The V end lost 4 bases, the J end lost 3 bases, and 15 bases lay between the germline ends. The germline V gene encodes CDR1 SGHVS and CDR2 FNYEAQ. CDR3 length: 15 residues. The V and J genes are TRBV7-6 and TRBJ2-5, with D perhaps matching TRBD1 or TRBD2 (7 bases each). The sequencing here drew on cultured CD8+ T cells from PBMCs, taken from culture after CMV antigen stimulation. The sequence derives from a human donor in good health (CMV status not recorded). Some clones in this sample may be carry-over from other donors' samples. CDR3: CASSWGAGGEETQYF. CDR3 DNA: TGTGCCAGCAGCTGGGGAGCAGGGGGGGAAGAGACCCAGTACTTC.